This T cell receptor beta chain was retrieved from a study of radiation and T cells in renal cell carcinoma. Across the study: Nephrectomy followed 15 Gy stereotactic body radiation by 4 weeks. Study results and caveats: Baseline intratumoral clonotype presence is unknown without pretreatment biopsies. Top tumor clonotypes rose in blood 2 weeks post-radiation, then contracted.

As regards this clone: Its antigen is not identified.

Only in-frame clones appear in the TCRdb table, and some are missing; sequencing was by immunoSEQ multiplex PCR. Among some 130,000 clones listed, 81% were seen once. Time point given: blood 2 weeks post-SBRT. Sample treatment: 15 Gy SBRT to primary tumor, nephrectomy 4 weeks later. Clear cell pathology was present in this patient's renal cell carcinoma. The sequences come from blood, collected from a patient whose treatment included radiotherapy and nephrectomy. This TCR came from a woman between 55 and 75 years old with renal cell carcinoma.

For the CDR3, the DNA is TGTGCCAGCAGTTTCGCAGGGCAGAATGAAAAACTGTTTTTT. Translated: CASSFAGQNEKLFF. The genes are TRBV28 and TRBJ1-4; possibly TRBD1 for D (5 bases). This CDR3 contains 14 residues. Trimming stripped 3 bases from V and 5 bases from J, with 10 bases between. Germline CDR1 is MDHEN and CDR2 is SYDVKM. The variable domain in full, completed from reference TRBV28 and TRBJ1-4, reads DVKVTQSSRYLVKRTGEKVFLECVQDMDHENMFWYRQDPGLGLRLIYFSYDVKMKEKGDIPEGYSVSREKKERFSLILESASTNQTSMYLCASSFAGQNEKLFFGSGTQLSVL.